In its sample, the clone carrying this T cell receptor beta chain was seen many times. Its antigen is unknown. The data are from a study of T-cell reconstitution after alpha-beta-depleted transplantation in children. Study results and limitations: T-cell counts and diversity at one year post-transplant came mainly from newly produced T cells. Surviving recipient T cells and thymic progenitors produced the high day-60 TCRbeta diversity seen in some patients. Several hundred expanded graft clones reportedly gave rise to the alpha-beta T cells present about two months after transplant.

From germline, CDR1 is MGHDK and CDR2 SYGVNS. The CDR3 loop spans 14 amino acids. The ends lost 5 bases at V and 2 bases at J; junction bases unmatched: 3. The library targeted TCRbeta and was prepared with unique molecular identifiers. TCRdb fed the PCR reads into MiXCR, producing one record per CDR3 protein. Among hundreds of thousands of distinct CDR3 sequences listed, roughly 10% were seen once. The rearrangement links TRBV25-1 to TRBJ2-7, with 10 positions matching TRBD1. Sequencing was performed on peripheral blood, taken 180 days after TCRalphabeta/CD19-depleted stem cell transplant. The TCR originated in a male patient between 2 and 10 years old who had a stem cell transplant for chronic granulomatous disease, so the T cells may come from the graft donor. Here the CDR3 reads CASSRDRGPYEQYF. The CDR3 nucleotides read TGTGCCAGCAGTAGGGACAGGGGTCCCTACGAGCAGTACTTC.